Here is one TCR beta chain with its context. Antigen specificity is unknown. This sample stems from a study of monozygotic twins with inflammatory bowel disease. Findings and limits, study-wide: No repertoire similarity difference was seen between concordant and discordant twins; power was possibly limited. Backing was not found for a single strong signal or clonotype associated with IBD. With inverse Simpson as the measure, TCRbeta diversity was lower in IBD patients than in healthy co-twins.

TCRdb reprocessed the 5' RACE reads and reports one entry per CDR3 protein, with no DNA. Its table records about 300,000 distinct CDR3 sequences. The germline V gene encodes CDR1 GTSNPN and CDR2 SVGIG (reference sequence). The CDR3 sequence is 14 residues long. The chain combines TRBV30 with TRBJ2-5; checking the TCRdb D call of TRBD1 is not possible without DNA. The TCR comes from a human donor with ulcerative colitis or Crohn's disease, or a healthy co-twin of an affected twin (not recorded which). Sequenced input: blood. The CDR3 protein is CAWSNGKRQETQYF.